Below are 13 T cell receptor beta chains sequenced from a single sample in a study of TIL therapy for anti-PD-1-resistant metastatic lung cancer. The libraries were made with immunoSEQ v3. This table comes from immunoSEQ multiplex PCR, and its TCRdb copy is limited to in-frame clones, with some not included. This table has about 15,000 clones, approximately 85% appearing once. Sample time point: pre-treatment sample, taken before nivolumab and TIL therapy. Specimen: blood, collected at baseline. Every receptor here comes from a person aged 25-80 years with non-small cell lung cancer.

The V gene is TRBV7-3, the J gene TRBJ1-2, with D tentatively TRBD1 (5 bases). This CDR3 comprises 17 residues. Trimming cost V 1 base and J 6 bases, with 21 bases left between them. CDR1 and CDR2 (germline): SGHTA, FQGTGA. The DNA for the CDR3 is TGTGCCAGCAGCTTAAGAATAGGGGAAAACAGCACTAATGGCTACACCTTC. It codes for CASSLRIGENSTNGYTF. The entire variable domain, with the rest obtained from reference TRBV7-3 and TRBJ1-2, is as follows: GAGVSQTPSNKVTEKGKYVELRCDPISGHTALYWYRQSLGQGPEFLIYFQGTGAADDSGLPNDRFFAVRPEGSVSTLKIQRTERGDSAVYLCASSLRIGENSTNGYTFGSGTRLTVV.

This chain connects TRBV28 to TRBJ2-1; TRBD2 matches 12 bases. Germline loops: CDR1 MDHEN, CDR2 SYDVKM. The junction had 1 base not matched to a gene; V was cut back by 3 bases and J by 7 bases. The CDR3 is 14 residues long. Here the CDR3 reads CASSFLAGGNEQFF. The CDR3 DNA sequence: TGTGCCAGCAGTTTCCTAGCGGGGGGGAATGAGCAGTTCTTC. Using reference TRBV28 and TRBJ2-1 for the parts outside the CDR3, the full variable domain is DVKVTQSSRYLVKRTGEKVFLECVQDMDHENMFWYRQDPGLGLRLIYFSYDVKMKEKGDIPEGYSVSREKKERFSLILESASTNQTSMYLCASSFLAGGNEQFFGPGTRLTVL.

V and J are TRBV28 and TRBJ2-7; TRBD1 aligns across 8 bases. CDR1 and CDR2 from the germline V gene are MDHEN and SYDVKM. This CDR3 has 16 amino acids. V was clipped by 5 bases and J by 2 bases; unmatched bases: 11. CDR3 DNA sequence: TGTGCCAGCAGTCACACAGCAGGGGGCGAAGCCTACGAGCAGTACTTC. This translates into CASSHTAGGEAYEQYF.

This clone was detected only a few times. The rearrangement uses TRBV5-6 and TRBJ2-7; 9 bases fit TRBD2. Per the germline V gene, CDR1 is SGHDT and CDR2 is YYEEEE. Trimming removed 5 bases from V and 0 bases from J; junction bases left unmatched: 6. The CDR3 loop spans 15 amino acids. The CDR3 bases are TGTGCCAGCAGATCGGGACTAGCAAGCTCCTACGAGCAGTACGTC. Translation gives CASRSGLASSYEQYV.

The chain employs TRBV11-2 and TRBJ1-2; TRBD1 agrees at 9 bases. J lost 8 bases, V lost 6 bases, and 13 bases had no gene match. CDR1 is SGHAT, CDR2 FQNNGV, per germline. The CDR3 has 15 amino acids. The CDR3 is CASRRPGQGFRGYTF. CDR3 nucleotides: TGTGCCAGCAGACGTCCGGGACAGGGTTTTCGGGGCTACACCTTC.

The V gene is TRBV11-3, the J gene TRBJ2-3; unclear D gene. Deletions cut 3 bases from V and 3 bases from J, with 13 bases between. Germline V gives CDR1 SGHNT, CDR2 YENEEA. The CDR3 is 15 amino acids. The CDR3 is CASSFSMEGTDTQYF. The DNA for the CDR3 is TGTGCCAGCAGCTTTAGTATGGAAGGGACAGATACGCAGTATTTT.

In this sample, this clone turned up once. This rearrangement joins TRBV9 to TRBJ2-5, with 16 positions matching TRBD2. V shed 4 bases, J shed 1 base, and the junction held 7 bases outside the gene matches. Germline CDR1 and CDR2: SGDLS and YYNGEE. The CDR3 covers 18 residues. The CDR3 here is CASSPGLAGGQLQETQYF. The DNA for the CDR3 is TGTGCCAGCAGCCCGGGACTAGCGGGAGGGCAACTCCAAGAGACCCAGTACTTC. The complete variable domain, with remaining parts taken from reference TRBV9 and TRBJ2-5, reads DSGVTQTPKHLITATGQRVTLRCSPRSGDLSVYWYQQSLDQGLQFLIQYYNGEERAKGNILERFSAQQFPDLHSELNLSSLELGDSALYFCASSPGLAGGQLQETQYFGPGTRLLVL.

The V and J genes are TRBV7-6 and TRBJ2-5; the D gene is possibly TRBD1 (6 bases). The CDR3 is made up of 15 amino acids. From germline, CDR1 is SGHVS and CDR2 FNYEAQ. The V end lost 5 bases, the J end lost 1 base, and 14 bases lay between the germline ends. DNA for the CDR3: TGTGCCAGCAGCATAGTCAGGGGCCTCCAAGAGACCCAGTACTTC. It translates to CASSIVRGLQETQYF.

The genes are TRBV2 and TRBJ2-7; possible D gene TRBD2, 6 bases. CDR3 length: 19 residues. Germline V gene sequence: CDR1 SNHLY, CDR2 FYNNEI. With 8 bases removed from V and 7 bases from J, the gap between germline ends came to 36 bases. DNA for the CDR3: TGTGCCAGCGCCCCCCTAGGGGTTACGGCGGGGCCCCTCCGAGGAGAGCAGTACTTC. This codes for CASAPLGVTAGPLRGEQYF.

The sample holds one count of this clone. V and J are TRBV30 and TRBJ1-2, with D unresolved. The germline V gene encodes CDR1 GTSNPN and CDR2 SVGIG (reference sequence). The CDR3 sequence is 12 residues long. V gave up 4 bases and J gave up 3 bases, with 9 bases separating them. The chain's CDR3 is CAWKWPHYGYTF. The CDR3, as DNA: TGTGCCTGGAAATGGCCCCACTATGGCTACACCTTC.

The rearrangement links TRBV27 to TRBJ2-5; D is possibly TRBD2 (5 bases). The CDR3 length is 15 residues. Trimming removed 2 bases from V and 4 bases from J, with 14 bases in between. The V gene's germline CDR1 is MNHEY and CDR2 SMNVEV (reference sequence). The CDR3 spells CASSLRRSGRETQYF. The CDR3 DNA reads TGTGCCAGCAGTTTAAGGCGGAGTGGGAGAGAGACCCAGTACTTC.

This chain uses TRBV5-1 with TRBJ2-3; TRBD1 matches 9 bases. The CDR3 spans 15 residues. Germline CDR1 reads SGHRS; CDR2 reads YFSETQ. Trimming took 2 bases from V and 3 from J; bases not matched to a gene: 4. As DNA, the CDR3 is TGCGCCAGCAGCTTAGGACAGGGGCAGACAGATACGCAGTATTTT. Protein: CASSLGQGQTDTQYF.

CDR3 amino acids: CASSQDLGYQETQYF. For the CDR3, the DNA is TGTGCCAGCAGCCAAGATTTGGGGTACCAAGAGACCCAGTACTTC. The V call is TRBV14, the J call TRBJ2-5, with D unresolved. Germline V gene lookup returns CDR1 SGHDN and CDR2 FVKESK. V lost 0 bases and J lost 0, with 8 bases in between. CDR3 length: 15 residues.